This T cell receptor (beta chain) derives from a study of cytomegalovirus exposure and HLA in healthy donors. Study context: There were approximately 85 million unique TCRs (from HLA-typed donors) in an early data release. Broader study findings: It was reportedly the case that the classifier diagnosed cytomegalovirus status with high specificity and sensitivity. Researchers catalogued 164 TCR beta chains as cytomegalovirus-associated. Sequencing had likely introduced a cluster of highly shared sequence variants as an artifact.

The primer mix had 60 Vbeta and 13 Jbeta primers. Libraries were prepared by immunoSEQ multiplex PCR; TCRdb keeps only in-frame clonotypes and omits some of them. The table includes approximately 140,000 clones, about four fifths detected once. The length of the CDR3 is 15 residues. Germline V gene sequence: CDR1 SGHVS, CDR2 FNYEAQ. V shed 2 bases and J shed 1 base, with 12 bases lying between them. Concerning this clone itself: No antigen is known for it.

The sequencing input was PBMCs. J is TRBJ2-7 and V is TRBV7-6, with a possible D match to TRBD1 (6 bases). The receptor was derived from a middle-aged man in good health and CMV-seropositive. CDR3 sequence: CASSLNRAPSYEQYF. The CDR3 DNA is TGTGCCAGCAGCTTAAACAGGGCCCCTTCCTACGAGCAGTACTTC. The full variable domain, in which reference TRBV7-6 and TRBJ2-7 provide the parts outside the CDR3, is GAGVSQSPRYKVTKRGQDVALRCDPISGHVSLYWYRQALGQGPEFLTYFNYEAQQDKSGLPNDRFSAERPEGSISTLTIQRTEQRDSAMYRCASSLNRAPSYEQYFGPGTRLTVT.